This TCR beta chain was sequenced during a study of T-cell reconstitution after alpha-beta-depleted transplantation in children. The V and J ends lost 7 bases and 4 bases respectively, with 10 bases between them. The CDR3 consists of 11 residues. Per the germline V gene, CDR1 is SQVTM and CDR2 is ANQGSEA. Many counts were recorded for this clonotype. This sample's TCRbeta library carried unique molecular identifier barcodes. Via MiXCR, TCRdb re-called the PCR reads, giving one row per CDR3 protein. The table shows 200,000 or so distinct CDR3 sequences, with just under 6.5% occurring only once. The sequencing here drew on PBMCs, taken before TCRalphabeta/CD19-depleted stem cell transplant. The J gene is TRBJ1-1, the V gene TRBV29-1; no reliable D call. This receptor was identified in a girl in the first two years of life with combined immunodeficiency, due to receive a stem cell transplant. The CDR3 reads CSAESGTEAFF. The CDR3 DNA is TGCAGCGCCGAGTCCGGCACTGAAGCTTTCTTT.